These 2 T cell receptor beta chains came from one sample sequenced in a study of T cells in localized non-small cell lung cancer. Generated by immunoSEQ multiplex PCR, the TCRdb table keeps only in-frame clones and is missing some. The sample lists about 26,000 clones, around 86% occurring once. Sequencing used peripheral blood, obtained before any cancer treatment. These receptors were obtained from a woman aged 40 to 75 with stage I lung adenocarcinoma.

The genes are TRBV11-2 and TRBJ2-7, with 7 bases that match TRBD1. This CDR3 contains 14 residues. V trimming: 3 bases; J trimming: 4 bases; junction bases outside the gene matches: 6. Germline CDR1 reads SGHAT; CDR2 reads FQNNGV. CDR3 region: CASSFDRESYEQYF. As DNA, the CDR3 is TGTGCCAGCAGCTTTGACAGGGAGTCGTACGAGCAGTACTTC. Using reference TRBV11-2 and TRBJ2-7 for the parts outside the CDR3, the full variable domain is EAGVAQSPRYKIIEKRQSVAFWCNPISGHATLYWYQQILGQGPKLLIQFQNNGVVDDSQLPKDRFSAERLKGVDSTLKIQPAKLEDSAVYLCASSFDRESYEQYFGPGTRLTVT.

The chain links TRBV5-4 to TRBJ2-5; D remains ambiguous. V was clipped by 2 bases and J by 3 bases, with 8 bases between them. The CDR3 has 13 amino acids. CDR1 and CDR2 from the germline V gene are SGHNT and YYREEE (reference sequence). CDR3 in amino acids: CASSFISEETQYF. For the CDR3, the DNA is TGTGCCAGCAGCTTTATTTCAGAAGAGACCCAGTACTTC. Complete variable domain (other parts from reference TRBV5-4 and TRBJ2-5): ETGVTQSPTHLIKTRGQQVTLRCSSQSGHNTVSWYQQALGQGPQFIFQYYREEENGRGNFPPRFSGLQFPNYSSELNVNALELDDSALYLCASSFISEETQYFGPGTRLLVL.